One sample yielded the 8 T cell receptor beta chains listed below, sequenced in a study of T cell changes during pregnancy in multiple sclerosis. Generated by immunoSEQ multiplex PCR, the TCRdb table keeps only in-frame clones and is missing some. The sample lists approximately 50,000 clones, around 92% seen once, with just over 0.65% in the top ten. The sample was CD4+ T cells from peripheral blood mononuclear cells, taken in the third trimester of pregnancy. These receptors originate from a female donor with multiple sclerosis, enrolled in a pregnancy study.

V usage is TRBV2 and J usage is TRBJ2-5, with no clear D. Germline V lookup: CDR1 SNHLY, CDR2 FYNNEI. The CDR3 consists of 13 residues. Trimming took 7 bases from V and 5 from J, leaving 14 bases between them. In DNA, the CDR3 is TGTGCCAGCAACCGCGACGGGTGGGAGACCCAGTACTTC. Translation gives CASNRDGWETQYF.

The V gene is TRBV28, the J gene TRBJ1-1; unclear D gene. Germline assignment: CDR1 MDHEN and CDR2 SYDVKM. The CDR3 is 15 residues long. Trimming took off 5 bases at V and 0 bases at J, with 13 bases between the two ends. CDR3 coding DNA: TGTGCCAGCAGTCCACATGCCGCATTGAACACTGAAGCTTTCTTT. Protein: CASSPHAALNTEAFF.

As to this clone: Other DNA sequences in the same sample also yield this CDR3. This sequence joins TRBV5-1 and TRBJ2-1, with a possible D match to TRBD2 (6 bases). Germline V gene data show CDR1 as SGHRS and CDR2 as YFSETQ. The CDR3 loop spans 17 amino acids. V shed 0 bases and J shed 2 bases, with 15 bases lying between them. The CDR3 DNA sequence: TGCGCCAGCAGCTTGGGAGGGCGGCGGGGAACCTACAATGAGCAGTTCTTC. This sequence encodes CASSLGGRRGTYNEQFF.

This chain uses TRBV27 with TRBJ2-1; 12 bases fit TRBD1. Germline assignment: CDR1 MNHEY and CDR2 SMNVEV (reference sequence). The CDR3 contains 16 residues. Trimming cost V 1 base and J 6 bases; bases outside gene matches: 4. In DNA, the CDR3 is TGTGCCAGCAGTTTATATGGGACAGGGGGCCCCAATGAGCAGTTCTTC. Translation gives CASSLYGTGGPNEQFF.

The rearrangement links TRBV30 to TRBJ1-6; possibly TRBD1 for D (6 bases). The CDR3 loop spans 16 amino acids. Germline CDR1 is GTSNPN and CDR2 is SVGIG (reference sequence). Trimming removed 5 bases at V and 6 bases at J, with 20 bases between. This CDR3 is CAWGDYTGMSNSPLHF. DNA of the CDR3: TGTGCCTGGGGAGACTACACAGGGATGAGTAATTCACCCCTCCACTTT.

CDR3 residues: CASSFQGIGRTGELFF. CDR3 DNA: TGTGCCAGCAGCTTTCAGGGCATCGGGAGGACCGGGGAGCTGTTTTTT. This chain uses TRBV11-3 with TRBJ2-2, with 7 bases matching TRBD2. The CDR3 length is 16 residues. CDR1 is SGHNT and CDR2 is YENEEA in the germline V gene. Losses at the gene ends were 3 bases for V and 5 bases for J; bases not matched to a gene: 9.

J is TRBJ2-7 and V is TRBV7-9; a possible D gene is TRBD2 (6 bases). The CDR3 extends over 14 amino acids. Looked up from germline, CDR1 is SEHNR and CDR2 is FQNEAQ (reference sequence). V lost 6 bases and J 0 bases, leaving 12 bases between the germline ends. CDR3 DNA sequence: TGTGCCAGCAGTCCGGGACTCCCCTCCTACGAGCAGTACTTC. Translating gives CASSPGLPSYEQYF.

The chain joins TRBV5-1 to TRBJ2-1, with D unclear. The ends were cut back, 4 bases at V and 8 bases at J, with 10 bases in the middle. The CDR3 runs 12 residues. The V gene's germline CDR1 is SGHRS and CDR2 YFSETQ. The CDR3 nucleotides read TGCGCCAGCAGCACGCCCAGTGATGAGCAGTTCTTC. Its protein is CASSTPSDEQFF.